The text below deals with one T cell receptor (beta chain). Its matching antigen is unknown. This entry is derived from a study of somatic mutations in cytotoxic T cells in rheumatoid arthritis. Study overall: Peripheral blood samples of 30 to 35 ml EDTA were taken from patients directly after diagnosis and before treatment. Flow sorting of some V beta antibody-stained T cells reached nearly 100% purity, with V beta1+ cells also TCRB-sequenced. Notes on the study in general: The CD8+ clonality of rheumatoid arthritis patients increased with age, whereas that of healthy controls did not.

Losses at the gene ends were 5 bases for V and 0 bases for J; bases not matched to a gene: 7. The CDR3 is 16 residues long. Germline V CDR1 and CDR2: SGHDT, YYEEEE. Only in-frame clones appear in the TCRdb table, and some are missing; sequencing was by immunoSEQ multiplex PCR. This table has 1,400 to 1,500 clones, about 91% appearing once. The TCR was taken from a woman in her 70s with rheumatoid arthritis. The rearrangement links TRBV5-6 to TRBJ2-2, with 7 bases matching TRBD2. Sequenced material: CD8+ T cells sorted from blood. The CDR3 DNA sequence: TGTGCCAGCAGGTGGCGAGGGAGGGCGAACACCGGGGAGCTGTTTTTT. Protein sequence: CASRWRGRANTGELFF.